The subject of this entry is one T cell receptor (beta chain). Its cognate antigen is unknown. This record comes from a study of T cells after yellow fever vaccination. As TCR cDNA was made by 5'RACE template switching, a universal primer site and UMIs were added. From the 5' RACE reads, TCRdb called clonotypes with MiXCR, one entry per CDR3 protein. The sample lists 180,000 or so distinct CDR3 sequences, 11% occurring once. Study-wide results and caveats: Bulk-population clonotypes that are abundant could appear as contaminants in FACS-sorted repertoires.

CDR1 SEHNR and CDR2 FQNEAQ come from the germline V gene (reference sequence). This CDR3 region has 16 residues. V lost 4 bases to trimming and J lost 4 bases, with 19 bases between them. The sequence came from a man aged 18 to 30 who received the YFV17D yellow fever vaccine. The starting material was CD8+ T cells sorted from PBMCs, obtained 15 days after the yellow fever booster vaccination. The chain combines TRBV7-9 with TRBJ1-2; possibly TRBD1 for D (5 bases). CDR3 in amino acids: CASSSTKGISSYGYTF. CDR3 DNA: TGTGCCAGCAGCTCCACCAAGGGGATTAGTTCCTATGGCTACACCTTC.